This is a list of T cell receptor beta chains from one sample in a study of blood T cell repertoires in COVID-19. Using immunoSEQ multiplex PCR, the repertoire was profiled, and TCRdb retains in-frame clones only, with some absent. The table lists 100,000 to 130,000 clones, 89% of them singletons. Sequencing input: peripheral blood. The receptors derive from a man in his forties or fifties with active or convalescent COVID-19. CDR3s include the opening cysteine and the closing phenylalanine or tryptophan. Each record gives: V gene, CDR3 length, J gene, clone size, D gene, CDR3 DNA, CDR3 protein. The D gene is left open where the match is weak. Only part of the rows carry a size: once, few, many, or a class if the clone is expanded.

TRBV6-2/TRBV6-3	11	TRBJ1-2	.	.	TGTGCCAGCAGTTACACATATGGCTACACCTTC	CASSYTYGYTF
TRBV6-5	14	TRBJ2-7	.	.	TGTGCCAGCAGTTTCCACAGAAGATCCTACGAGCAGTACTTC	CASSFHRRSYEQYF
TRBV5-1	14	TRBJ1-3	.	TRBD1	TGCGCCAGCAGCTCGGGACAGGGTAGAAACACCATATATTTT	CASSSGQGRNTIYF
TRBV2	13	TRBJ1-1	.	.	TGTGCCAGCATCCGCAGTATAAACACTGAAGCTTTCTTT	CASIRSINTEAFF
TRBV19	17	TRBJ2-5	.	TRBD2	TGTGCCAGTAGTCGGGAAAAGGTACTAGCGGTCCAAGAGACCCAGTACTTC	CASSREKVLAVQETQYF
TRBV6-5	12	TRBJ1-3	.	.	TGTGCCAGGCGGGAGAGAAGAAACACCATATATTTT	CARRERRNTIYF
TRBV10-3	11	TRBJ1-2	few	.	TGTGCCATCAGTGACTACTATGGCTACACCTTC	CAISDYYGYTF
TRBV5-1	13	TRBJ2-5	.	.	TGCGCCAGCAGCGCGGACAGTAGGGAGTCCCAGTACTTC	CASSADSRESQYF
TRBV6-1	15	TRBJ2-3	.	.	TGTGCCAGCAGTGAAACGGTGACGGGGACAGATACGCAGTATTTT	CASSETVTGTDTQYF
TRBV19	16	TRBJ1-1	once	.	TGTGCCAGTAGTATCGACTTGACCGTCTTAAACACTGAAGCTTTCTTT	CASSIDLTVLNTEAFF
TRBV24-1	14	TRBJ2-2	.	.	TGTGCCACCAGTCGGACGGCGGGAACCGGGGAGCTGTTTTTT	CATSRTAGTGELFF
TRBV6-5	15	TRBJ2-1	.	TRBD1	TGTGCCAGCATTTCCGGGACAGGGAATTACAATGAGCAGTTCTTC	CASISGTGNYNEQFF
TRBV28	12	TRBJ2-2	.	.	TGTGCCAGCACAGGGCTCACCGGGGAGCTGTTTTTT	CASTGLTGELFF
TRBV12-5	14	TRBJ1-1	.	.	TGTGCTAGTGTTCGATCCGATGGCAACACTGAAGCTTTCTTT	CASVRSDGNTEAFF
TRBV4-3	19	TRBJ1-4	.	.	TGCGCCAGCAGCCAACTACCACCAGGGATGGCAGGGGCTCCGGAAAAACTGTTTTTT	CASSQLPPGMAGAPEKLFF
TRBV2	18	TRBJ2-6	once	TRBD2	TGTGCCAGCAGGACGACTAGCGGGAGAGGATCTGGGGCCAACGTCCTGACTTTC	CASRTTSGRGSGANVLTF
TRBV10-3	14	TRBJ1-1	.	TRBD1	TGTGCCATCAGCGGCCACAGGGGAGGTACTGAAGCTTTCTTT	CAISGHRGGTEAFF
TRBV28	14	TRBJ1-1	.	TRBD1	TGTGCCAGCAGAGGTGACAGGGTTCTCACGGAAGCTTTCTTT	CASRGDRVLTEAFF
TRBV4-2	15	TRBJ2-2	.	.	TGTGCCAGCAGCCAAGAACTGCTGAACACCGGGGAGCTGTTTTTT	CASSQELLNTGELFF
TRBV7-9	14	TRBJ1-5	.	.	TGTGCCAGCAGCTTCGAGGGTAGCAATCAGCCCCAGCATTTT	CASSFEGSNQPQHF